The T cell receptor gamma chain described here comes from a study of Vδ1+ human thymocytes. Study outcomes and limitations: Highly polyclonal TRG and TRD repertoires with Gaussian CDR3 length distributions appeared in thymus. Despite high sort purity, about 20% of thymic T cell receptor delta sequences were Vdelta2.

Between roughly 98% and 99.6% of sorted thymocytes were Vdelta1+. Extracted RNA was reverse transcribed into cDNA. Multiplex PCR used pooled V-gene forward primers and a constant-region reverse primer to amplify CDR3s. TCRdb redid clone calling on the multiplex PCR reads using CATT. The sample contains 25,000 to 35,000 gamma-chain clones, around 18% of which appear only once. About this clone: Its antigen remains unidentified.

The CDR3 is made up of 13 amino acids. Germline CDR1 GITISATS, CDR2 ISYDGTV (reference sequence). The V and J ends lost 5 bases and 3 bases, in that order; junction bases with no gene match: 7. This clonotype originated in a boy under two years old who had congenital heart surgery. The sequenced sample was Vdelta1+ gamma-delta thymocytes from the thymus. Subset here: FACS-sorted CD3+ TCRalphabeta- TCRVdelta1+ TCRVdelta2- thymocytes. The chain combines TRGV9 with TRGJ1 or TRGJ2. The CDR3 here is CALWGTSYYKKLF. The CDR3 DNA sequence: TGTGCCTTGTGGGGCACATCTTATTATAAGAAACTCTTT.